The 15 T cell receptor beta chains below come from one sample, sequenced in a study of blood T cell repertoires in COVID-19. Sequencing used immunoSEQ multiplex PCR; TCRdb keeps in-frame clones, though not all of them. The table shows about 270,000 clones, with around 89% occurring only once. Sequenced material: PBMCs or T cells enriched from blood (not recorded which). The origin of the receptors is a woman under 30 who had recovered from COVID-19.

V usage is TRBV27 and J usage is TRBJ2-7, with 7 bases that match TRBD1. Germline CDR1 reads MNHEY; CDR2 reads SMNVEV (reference sequence). The V segment lost 5 bases and the J segment 1 base; nucleotides outside the gene matches: 5. The CDR3 totals 14 residues. The CDR3 sequence: CASSIRTGSYEQYF. The CDR3 region has the DNA TGTGCCAGCAGTATTCGGACAGGATCCTACGAGCAGTACTTC.

The chain couples TRBV2 to TRBJ2-7; 7 nucleotides agree with TRBD1. CDR1 and CDR2 from the germline V gene are SNHLY and FYNNEI. J was trimmed by 0 bases and V by 9 bases; bases with no gene match: 5. The CDR3 consists of 13 residues. The CDR3 DNA is TGTGCCAGTAAGGACAGGAACTCCTACGAGCAGTACTTC. It specifies CASKDRNSYEQYF.

The V and J genes are TRBV5-1 and TRBJ1-6, with D possibly being TRBD1 (6 bases). Trimming took 2 bases from V and 8 from J, leaving 14 bases between them. CDR3 length: 15 residues. Germline V gene lookup returns CDR1 SGHRS and CDR2 YFSETQ. CDR3 loop: CASSFTDSGDSPLHF. CDR3 coding DNA: TGCGCCAGCAGCTTCACGGACAGTGGTGATTCACCCCTCCACTTT. Together with reference TRBV5-1 and TRBJ1-6, the CDR3 gives the full variable domain: KAGVTQTPRYLIKTRGQQVTLSCSPISGHRSVSWYQQTPGQGLQFLFEYFSETQRNKGNFPGRFSGRQFSNSRSEMNVSTLELGDSALYLCASSFTDSGDSPLHFGNGTRLTVT.

This chain joins TRBV11-2 and TRBJ1-6, with 10 bases fitting TRBD1. The V and J ends lost 5 bases and 10 bases, in that order; junction bases with no gene match: 8. Germline V gives CDR1 SGHAT, CDR2 FQNNGV. The length of the CDR3 is 15 residues. CDR3 in amino acids: CASSPRDRGGSPLHF. In DNA form, the CDR3 reads TGTGCCAGCAGCCCCCGGGACAGGGGAGGGTCACCCCTCCACTTT.

The V call is TRBV7-9, the J call TRBJ2-3, with 9 bases lining up with TRBD1. The V segment lost 1 base and the J segment 6 bases; nucleotides outside the gene matches: 5. The V gene's germline CDR1 is SEHNR and CDR2 FQNEAQ (reference sequence). This CDR3 has 15 residues. The CDR3 reads CASSLVTGGRDTQYF. The CDR3 DNA reads TGTGCCAGCAGCTTAGTAACAGGGGGCAGGGATACGCAGTATTTT.

The CDR3 DNA reads TGTGCCAGCAGCCAACTATCACAGGGTTGGAATCAGCCCCAGCATTTT. Encoded protein: CASSQLSQGWNQPQHF. The chain joins TRBV16 to TRBJ1-5, with D maybe TRBD1 (6 bases). Germline CDR1 KGHSY, CDR2 FQNENV. V was shortened by 2 bases and J by 4 bases, with 15 bases between the two germline ends. The CDR3 runs 16 residues.

V usage is TRBV2 and J usage is TRBJ2-2; D is ambiguous. The CDR3 sequence is 13 residues long. Per germline, CDR1 SNHLY and CDR2 FYNNEI. V was pared by 3 bases and J by 6 bases, with 8 bases between. The CDR3 loop is CASSDSVAGELFF. The CDR3 nucleotides read TGTGCCAGCAGTGACTCGGTTGCCGGGGAGCTGTTTTTT. The whole variable domain, filled in from reference TRBV2 and TRBJ2-2, reads EPEVTQTPSHQVTQMGQEVILRCVPISNHLYFYWYRQILGQKVEFLVSFYNNEISEKSEIFDDQFSVERPDGSNFTLKIRSTKLEDSAMYFCASSDSVAGELFFGEGSRLTVL.

The chain recombines TRBV4-1 with TRBJ1-1; TRBD1 agrees at 10 bases. CDR1 and CDR2 (germline): MGHRA, YSYEKL. CDR3 length: 14 amino acids. With V trimmed by 5 bases and J by 4 bases, 4 bases remained unmatched. CDR3: CASSSWTGGTEAFF. In nucleotides, the CDR3 is TGCGCCAGCAGCTCCTGGACAGGGGGCACTGAAGCTTTCTTT.

V gene TRBV27 combines with J gene TRBJ2-7; TRBD1 might be the D (7 bases). The CDR3 spans 13 residues. V gave up 7 bases and J gave up 5 bases, with 15 bases separating them. Germline V gene data show CDR1 as MNHEY and CDR2 as SMNVEV (reference sequence). Here the CDR3 reads CASIPQGGNEQYF. The CDR3, as DNA: TGTGCCAGCATTCCGCAGGGGGGCAACGAGCAGTACTTC.

The chain uses TRBV6-1 and TRBJ1-5, with D possibly being TRBD1 (5 bases). This CDR3 is built from 16 residues. Germline assignment: CDR1 MNHNS and CDR2 SASEGT. V lost 3 bases, J lost 0 bases, and 12 bases lay in between. The CDR3 spells CASSESRVYSNQPQHF. CDR3 DNA: TGTGCCAGCAGTGAGTCCAGGGTCTATAGCAATCAGCCCCAGCATTTT.

The V call is TRBV9, the J call TRBJ1-2; D uncertain. Germline V gene data show CDR1 as SGDLS and CDR2 as YYNGEE. This CDR3 region has 13 residues. Deletions cut 1 base from V and 8 bases from J, with 12 bases between. The CDR3 here is CASSVSGYEGYTF. CDR3 DNA: TGTGCCAGCAGCGTATCCGGGTATGAGGGCTACACCTTC.

The CDR3 DNA sequence: TGTGCCAGCAGCCCCCCCTCCCGCGGGGGAGAGACCCAGTACTTC. Its protein is CASSPPSRGGETQYF. V usage is TRBV5-6 and J usage is TRBJ2-5, with TRBD2 matching 7 bases. The CDR3 is 15 residues long. With V trimmed by 4 bases and J by 4 bases, 10 bases remained unmatched. Germline V gives CDR1 SGHDT, CDR2 YYEEEE.

The J gene is TRBJ2-7, the V gene TRBV4-2, with D perhaps matching TRBD2 (6 bases). From germline, CDR1 is LGHNA and CDR2 YNFKEQ. Trimming took 0 bases from V and 6 from J, leaving 12 bases between them. This CDR3 region has 14 residues. For the CDR3, the DNA is TGTGCCAGCAGCCAAGAGGAGGGCATACTCGAGCAGTACTTC. This codes for CASSQEEGILEQYF.

This clone was counted a single time. The CDR3 DNA follows: TGTGCCAGCACGAAGGACAGATACACCGGGGAGCTGTTTTTT. Translated, it gives CASTKDRYTGELFF. V gene TRBV27 combines with J gene TRBJ2-2; TRBD1 is a possible D gene (6 bases). The CDR3 sequence is 14 residues long. Trimming stripped 7 bases from V and 3 bases from J, with 12 bases between. Looked up from germline, CDR1 is MNHEY and CDR2 is SMNVEV (reference sequence).

The genes are TRBV12-5 and TRBJ1-1; TRBD1 is a possible D gene (5 bases). V gave up 7 bases and J gave up 5 bases, with 17 bases separating them. In germline, CDR1 is LGHNT, CDR2 FRNRAP. This CDR3 is 14 amino acids long. The CDR3 DNA follows: TGTGCTAGTGCCATGACCGGGGGACTGACTGAAGCTTTCTTT. Translating gives CASAMTGGLTEAFF.